What follows describes a single T cell receptor (beta chain). This record belongs to a study of blood T cell repertoires in COVID-19. Authors' methods: By means of reference gene primer amplification, nucleated cell counts were estimated. The assay was immunoSEQ multiplex PCR, and TCRdb's table has in-frame clones only and misses some. For V, J and clone size, that table is used; D and trimming come from the DNA. Of fewer than 150,000 clones detected, roughly four fifths appear once; the ten largest clones hold about 16%. Germline V gene data show CDR1 as SNHLY and CDR2 as FYNNEI. This CDR3 spans 15 amino acids. V was clipped by 1 base and J by 2 bases, with 9 bases between them.

The chain recombines TRBV2 with TRBJ1-3; D ambiguous. The TCR originated in a woman in her 50s with acute or convalescent COVID-19. Specimen: peripheral blood. The CDR3 DNA reads as TGTGCCAGCAGTGAAGGTCCCAGGACTGGAAACACCATATATTTT. It is translated as CASSEGPRTGNTIYF.